The entry below gives a single TCR beta chain sequence along with its context. Its specificity is not known. The data were obtained in a study of shared clonotypes between healthy human individuals. Study-wide background: Donors consisted of two women and a few men between 18 and 49. Study-wide results and limits: Lower generation probabilities were found for non-shared clonotypes than for those shared by all four donors.

The CDR3 runs 12 residues. On sorted subsets, replicate PCRs used 200 to 250 ng DNA, or around 30,000 T cell genomes. TCRdb's copy holds only in-frame clones and misses some; the assay was immunoSEQ multiplex PCR. The profile covers roughly 2,500,000 clones, with roughly 93% appearing a single time and 0.35% to 0.45% taken by the ten largest. Donors, healthy HIV-negative adults, lacked recent acute infections or vaccinations. The sample comprised naive CD4+ T cells from PBMCs. Subset of the sample: CD45RA+ positively selected. This rearrangement joins TRBV21-1 to TRBJ2-2; the tabulated D call, TRBD1, remains unverified against the DNA. TRBV21-1 is a recognized pseudogene. The receptor's source is a young man in good health. Some clones in this sample may be carry-over from other donors' samples. Written as DNA, the CDR3 is TGTGCCAGCCCCCGGACAACCGGGGAGCTGTTTTTT. Translated, it gives CASPRTTGELFF.